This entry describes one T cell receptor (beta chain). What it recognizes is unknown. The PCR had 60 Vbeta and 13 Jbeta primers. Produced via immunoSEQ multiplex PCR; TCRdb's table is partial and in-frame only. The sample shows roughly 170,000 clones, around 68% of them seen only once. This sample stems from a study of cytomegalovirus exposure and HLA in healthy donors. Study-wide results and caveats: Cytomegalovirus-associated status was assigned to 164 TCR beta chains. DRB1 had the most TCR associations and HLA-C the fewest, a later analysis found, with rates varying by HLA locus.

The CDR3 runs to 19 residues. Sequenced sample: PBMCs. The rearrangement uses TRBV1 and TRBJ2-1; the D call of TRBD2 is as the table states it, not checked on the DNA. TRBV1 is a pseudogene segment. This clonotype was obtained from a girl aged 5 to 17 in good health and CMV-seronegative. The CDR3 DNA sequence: TGCACCAGCAGCCAAGAAGGAGTTGTAAGCGGGGGCTCCTACAATGAGCAGTTCTTC. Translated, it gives CTSSQEGVVSGGSYNEQFF.